This TCR beta chain was identified in a study of blood T cell repertoires in COVID-19. Background on the study: In each case, the material was cDNA or gDNA derived from T cells, B-cell-depleted T cells, or PBMCs.

Under the authors' procedure: Reference gene primer amplification gave nucleated cell count estimates. Repertoires were generated with immunoSEQ multiplex PCR, while TCRdb's copy carries only in-frame clones and drops some. That table is the source of V, J and clone size, and D and trimming were worked out from the DNA. Here the sample spans about 270,000 clones, more than 85% being singletons. V shed 9 bases, J shed 5 bases, and the junction held 11 bases outside the gene matches. Germline CDR1 reads LNHDA; CDR2 reads SQIVND (reference sequence). The CDR3 is made up of 14 amino acids. The chain couples TRBV19 to TRBJ2-7; 9 bases map to TRBD2. Sequencing was carried out using peripheral blood. The sequence was collected from a person aged 18-29 years with COVID-19, enrolled during active disease. CDR3 bases: TGTGCCAGCAAGAGAGGTAGCGGGAGTCACGAGCAGTACTTC. Its protein is CASKRGSGSHEQYF.